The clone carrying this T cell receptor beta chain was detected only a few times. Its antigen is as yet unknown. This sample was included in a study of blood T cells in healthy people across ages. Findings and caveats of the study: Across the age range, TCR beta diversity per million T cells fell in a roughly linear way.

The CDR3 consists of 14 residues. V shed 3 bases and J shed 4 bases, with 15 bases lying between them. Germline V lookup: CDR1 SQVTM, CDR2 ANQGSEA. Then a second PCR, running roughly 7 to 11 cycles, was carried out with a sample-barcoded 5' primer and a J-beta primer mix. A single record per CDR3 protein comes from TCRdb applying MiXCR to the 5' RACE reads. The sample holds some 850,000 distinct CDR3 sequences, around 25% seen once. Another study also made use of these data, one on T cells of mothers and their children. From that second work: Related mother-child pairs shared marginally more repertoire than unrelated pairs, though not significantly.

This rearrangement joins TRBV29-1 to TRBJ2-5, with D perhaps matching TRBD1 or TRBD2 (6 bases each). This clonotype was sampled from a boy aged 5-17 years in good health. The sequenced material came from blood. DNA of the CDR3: TGCAGCGTTGATTTGGGGGCCGGGGGAGAGACCCAGTACTTC. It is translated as CSVDLGAGGETQYF.